This T cell receptor (beta chain) was observed in a study of blood T cell repertoires in COVID-19. Profiled with immunoSEQ multiplex PCR; TCRdb holds only in-frame clones, not every one. The sample holds about 140,000 clones, roughly 80% seen once. This clone was counted a single time. With 5 bases clipped from V and 5 bases from J, the junction kept 6 bases outside the gene matches. Germline CDR1 and CDR2: MDHEN and SYDVKM. The CDR3 has 13 amino acids. This TCR came from a human donor in a cohort sampled during active COVID-19. The V and J genes are TRBV28 and TRBJ2-7; TRBD1 matches at 7 bases. Source material: peripheral blood. The CDR3 here is CASSNPDRDEQYF. CDR3 DNA sequence: TGTGCCAGCAGTAACCCCGACAGGGACGAGCAGTACTTC. The entire variable domain, with the rest obtained from reference TRBV28 and TRBJ2-7, is as follows: DVKVTQSSRYLVKRTGEKVFLECVQDMDHENMFWYRQDPGLGLRLIYFSYDVKMKEKGDIPEGYSVSREKKERFSLILESASTNQTSMYLCASSNPDRDEQYFGPGTRLTVT.